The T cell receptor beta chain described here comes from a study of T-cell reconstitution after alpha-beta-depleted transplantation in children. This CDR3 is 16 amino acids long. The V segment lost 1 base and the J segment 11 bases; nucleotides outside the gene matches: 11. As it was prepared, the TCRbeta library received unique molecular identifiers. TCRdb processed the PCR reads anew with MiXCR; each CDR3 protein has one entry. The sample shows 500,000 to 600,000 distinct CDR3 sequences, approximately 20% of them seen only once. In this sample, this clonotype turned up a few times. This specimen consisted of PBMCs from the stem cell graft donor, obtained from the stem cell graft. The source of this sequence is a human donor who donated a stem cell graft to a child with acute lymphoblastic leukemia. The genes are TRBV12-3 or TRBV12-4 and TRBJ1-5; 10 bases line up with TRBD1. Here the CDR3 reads CASSLGTGGRSQSQHF. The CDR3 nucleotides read TGTGCCAGCAGTTTAGGGACAGGGGGTAGGTCACAATCCCAGCATTTT.